What follows are 21 T cell receptor beta chains derived from one specimen sequenced in a study of blood T cell repertoires in COVID-19. Here immunoSEQ multiplex PCR was the method, and the copy in TCRdb shows in-frame clones only, minus some. The sample carries more than 150,000 clones, roughly 84% recorded once. Specimen: peripheral blood. All receptors derive from a woman older than 75 with acute or convalescent COVID-19.

Points on this clone: Within the sample, other DNA sequences also encode this same CDR3. This sequence joins TRBV27 and TRBJ1-1; 7 bases fit TRBD1. Looked up from germline, CDR1 is MNHEY and CDR2 is SMNVEV (reference sequence). V was clipped by 0 bases and J by 0 bases; unmatched bases: 1. The CDR3 covers 15 residues. DNA for the CDR3: TGTGCCAGCAGTTTATCGGGGACAGTGAACACTGAAGCTTTCTTT. Translation: CASSLSGTVNTEAFF.

This chain uses TRBV12-3 or TRBV12-4 with TRBJ2-1; unclear D gene. Trimming pared 5 bases from V and 5 bases from J, leaving 10 bases between. This CDR3 comprises 13 residues. CDR3 bases: TGTGCCAGCAGTCTCCCTCCCCACAATGAGCAGTTCTTC. Translation: CASSLPPHNEQFF.

This clone occurred a few times. The V call is TRBV5-1, the J call TRBJ2-3, with 7 bases fitting TRBD1. Germline V CDR1 and CDR2: SGHRS, YFSETQ. The CDR3 loop spans 15 amino acids. V lost 0 bases and J lost 4; bases outside the gene matches: 5. The CDR3 DNA reads as TGCGCCAGCAGCTTGGCAGGGGGTTCGGCAGATACGCAGTATTTT. Its translation is CASSLAGGSADTQYF.

A remark on this clone: This sample includes further DNA sequences coding for the same CDR3. The rearrangement joins TRBV10-2 to TRBJ2-7; D ambiguous. With 5 bases removed from V and 1 base from J, the gap between germline ends came to 3 bases. This CDR3 region has 11 residues. Germline V gene lookup returns CDR1 WSHSY and CDR2 SAAADI. The CDR3: CASSLSYEQYF. The CDR3 bases are TGCGCCAGCAGTTTATCCTACGAGCAGTACTTC.

The chain carries TRBV7-2 and TRBJ1-4, with TRBD1 matching over 8 bases. The J segment lost 7 bases and the V segment lost 1 base, leaving 11 bases of the junction unmatched. The CDR3 spans 17 residues. Germline V gene sequence: CDR1 SGHTA, CDR2 FQGNSA. For the CDR3, the DNA is TGTGCCAGCAGCTTAGGACAGGGGATGGACTACGGTGAAAAACTGTTTTTT. This translates into CASSLGQGMDYGEKLFF. Full variable domain (rest looked up from reference TRBV7-2 and TRBJ1-4): GAGVSQSPSNKVTEKGKDVELRCDPISGHTALYWYRQSLGQGLEFLIYFQGNSAPDKSGLPSDRFSAERTGGSVSTLTIQRTQQEDSAVYLCASSLGQGMDYGEKLFFGSGTQLSVL.

The V call is TRBV5-1, the J call TRBJ2-7, with 9 bases lining up with TRBD2. Germline CDR1 SGHRS, CDR2 YFSETQ. The CDR3 extends over 15 amino acids. Unmatched junction bases numbered 5, after V lost 2 bases and J lost 2 bases. This CDR3 reads CASSLYSGGPYEQYF. The CDR3 DNA reads TGCGCCAGCAGCTTATACAGCGGGGGGCCCTACGAGCAGTACTTC.

The chain links TRBV18 to TRBJ1-2; 9 bases align to TRBD1. Germline V gives CDR1 KGHSH, CDR2 LQKENI. J was trimmed by 4 bases and V by 3 bases; bases with no gene match: 3. This CDR3 is 14 amino acids long. This CDR3 reads CASSPLGQGYGYTF. The CDR3 bases are TGTGCCAGCTCACCTTTGGGACAGGGCTATGGCTACACCTTC.

The J gene is TRBJ1-1, the V gene TRBV5-1; 8 nucleotides align to TRBD1. The CDR3 has 18 amino acids. V dropped 0 bases and J dropped 0; count of bases not matched to a gene: 10. Germline assignment: CDR1 SGHRS and CDR2 YFSETQ. In nucleotides, the CDR3 is TGCGCCAGCAGCTTGGGGACAGGGCTAACTTTGATGAACACTGAAGCTTTCTTT. Protein: CASSLGTGLTLMNTEAFF. The full variable domain, with the rest looked up from reference TRBV5-1 and TRBJ1-1, is KAGVTQTPRYLIKTRGQQVTLSCSPISGHRSVSWYQQTPGQGLQFLFEYFSETQRNKGNFPGRFSGRQFSNSRSEMNVSTLELGDSALYLCASSLGTGLTLMNTEAFFGQGTRLTVV.

The gene calls are TRBV12-5 and TRBJ1-3; 9 bases map to TRBD1. CDR3 length equals 17 residues. The V segment lost 1 base and the J segment 3 bases; nucleotides outside the gene matches: 7. The germline V gene has CDR1 LGHNT and CDR2 FRNRAP. The CDR3 reads CASGLGYRGRFGNTIYF. As DNA, the CDR3 is TGTGCTAGTGGTTTGGGTTACAGGGGGCGATTTGGAAACACCATATATTTT.

The V gene is TRBV18, the J gene TRBJ2-1; possibly TRBD2 for D (6 bases). V was pared by 0 bases and J by 7 bases, with 7 bases between. There are 13 residues in the CDR3. Per germline, CDR1 KGHSH and CDR2 LQKENI. The CDR3 here is CASSPPGGNEQFF. The CDR3 DNA reads as TGTGCCAGCTCACCACCTGGGGGGAATGAGCAGTTCTTC.

V is TRBV6-1 and J is TRBJ2-7, with a possible D match to TRBD2 (7 bases). There are 16 residues in the CDR3. V gave up 8 bases and J gave up 0 bases, with 20 bases separating them. Germline CDR1 and CDR2: MNHNS and SASEGT. The CDR3 DNA sequence: TGTGCCAGCCGTGGGGCGGGGGCCCTTCTCTCCTACGAGCAGTACTTC. Translating gives CASRGAGALLSYEQYF.

This clone was seen a few times. This rearrangement joins TRBV5-6 to TRBJ1-2, with D possibly being TRBD1 (6 bases). V was shortened by 4 bases and J by 0 bases, with 10 bases between the two germline ends. Per germline, CDR1 SGHDT and CDR2 YYEEEE. This CDR3 comprises 14 residues. For the CDR3, the DNA is TGTGCCAGCAGCCTCAGGGGCACTAACTATGGCTACACCTTC. Translation gives CASSLRGTNYGYTF.

The chain carries TRBV12-3 or TRBV12-4 and TRBJ1-3; the D gene is possibly TRBD1 (5 bases). The CDR3 has 11 amino acids. The V gene lost 7 bases and the J gene lost 9 bases, with 10 bases spanning the gap. CDR3 region: CASTFGGTIYF. In nucleotides, the CDR3 is TGTGCCAGCACCTTCGGGGGCACCATATATTTT.

Notes on this clone: Other DNA sequences in this specimen translate into the identical CDR3. The V and J genes are TRBV5-1 and TRBJ1-2; TRBD1 agrees at 9 bases. Germline V gene data show CDR1 as SGHRS and CDR2 as YFSETQ. Trimming took 0 bases from V and 2 from J; bases not matched to a gene: 2. The CDR3 consists of 15 residues. The CDR3 DNA reads as TGCGCCAGCAGCTTGGGCGGGACAGGGAACTATGGCTACACCTTC. Protein sequence: CASSLGGTGNYGYTF.

V is TRBV27 and J is TRBJ2-7; 7 bases are shared with TRBD1. The length of the CDR3 is 15 residues. Germline V gene sequence: CDR1 MNHEY, CDR2 SMNVEV (reference sequence). Trimming took 2 bases from V and 3 from J; bases not matched to a gene: 7. CDR3: CASSLGLQGVYEQYF. In DNA, the CDR3 is TGTGCCAGCAGTTTAGGTCTCCAGGGGGTCTACGAGCAGTACTTC.

In the case of this clone: The junction departs from the called germline gene at one end, perhaps through a read error. This sample also contains other DNA sequences that code for the same CDR3. This chain uses TRBV4-1 with TRBJ1-1; TRBD1 agrees at 8 bases. The CDR3 runs to 14 residues. CDR1 and CDR2 from the germline V gene are MGHRA and YSYEKL. The CDR3, as DNA: TGTGCCAGCAGCCACCAGGGGGCGAGACCTGAAGCTTTCTTT. It yields the protein CASSHQGARPEAFF.

V usage is TRBV3-1 (or the pseudogene TRBV3-2) and J usage is TRBJ2-7; 12 nucleotides line up with TRBD2. Germline V gene sequence: CDR1 LGHDT, CDR2 YNNKEL (reference sequence). With V trimmed by 3 bases and J by 5 bases, 11 bases remained unmatched. The CDR3 is 17 amino acids. The CDR3 is CASSHRSTSGRRDEQYF. The CDR3 bases are TGTGCCAGCAGCCACCGGTCGACTAGCGGGAGACGTGACGAGCAGTACTTC.

This clone has a handful of counts. DNA for the CDR3: TGTGCCAGCAGCTTAGCGGGCACCGGGTGGAGGAGCACTGAAGCTTTCTTT. Protein sequence: CASSLAGTGWRSTEAFF. J is TRBJ1-1 and V is TRBV7-9; D is unresolved. There are 17 residues in the CDR3. Germline V CDR1 and CDR2: SEHNR, FQNEAQ (reference sequence). V shed 0 bases and J shed 4 bases, with 18 bases lying between them. Based on the CDR3 plus reference TRBV7-9 and TRBJ1-1, the full variable domain is DTGVSQNPRHKITKRGQNVTFRCDPISEHNRLYWYRQTLGQGPEFLTYFQNEAQLEKSRLLSDRFSAERPKGSFSTLEIQRTEQGDSAMYLCASSLAGTGWRSTEAFFGQGTRLTVV.

The chain joins TRBV6-5 to TRBJ1-5; D is ambiguous. Trimming took 9 bases from V and 5 from J, leaving 20 bases between them. The CDR3 contains 15 residues. Germline-derived CDR1 and CDR2 are MNHEY and SVGAGI. The chain's CDR3 is CASFGPEKGDQPQHF. The CDR3, as DNA: TGTGCCAGTTTCGGACCCGAAAAGGGAGATCAGCCCCAGCATTTT.

The rearrangement joins TRBV7-2 to TRBJ2-5; 7 nucleotides agree with TRBD2. Germline V CDR1 and CDR2: SGHTA, FQGNSA. This CDR3 contains 16 residues. After removal of 1 base from V and 1 base from J, the junction contained 6 bases not matched to a gene. The CDR3 nucleotides read TGTGCCAGCAGCTTAGGTCGAGCGGGGTTCCAAGAGACCCAGTACTTC. The encoded protein is CASSLGRAGFQETQYF.

The rearrangement joins TRBV14 to TRBJ2-3, with unresolved D. The length of the CDR3 is 11 residues. V gave up 4 bases and J gave up 4 bases, with 3 bases separating them. Germline V CDR1 and CDR2: SGHDN, FVKESK. CDR3 coding DNA: TGTGCCAGCAGCCTAGCAGATACGCAGTATTTT. This translates into CASSLADTQYF.